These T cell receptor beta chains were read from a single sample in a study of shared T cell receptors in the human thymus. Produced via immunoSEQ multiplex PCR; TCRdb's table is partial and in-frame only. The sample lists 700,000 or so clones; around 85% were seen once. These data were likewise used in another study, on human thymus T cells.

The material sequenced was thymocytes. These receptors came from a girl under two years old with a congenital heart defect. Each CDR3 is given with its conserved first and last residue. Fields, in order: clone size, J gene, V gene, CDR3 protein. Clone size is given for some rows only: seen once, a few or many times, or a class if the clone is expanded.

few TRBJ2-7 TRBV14 CASSQVEVGDPLDYEQYF
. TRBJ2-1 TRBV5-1 CASSFTGDEQFF
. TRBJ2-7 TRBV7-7 CASSLDSTYEQYF
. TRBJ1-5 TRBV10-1 CASTIVQGYQPQHF
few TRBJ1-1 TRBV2 CASSETRGNTEAFF
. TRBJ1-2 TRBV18 CASSLPSTGNFGYTF
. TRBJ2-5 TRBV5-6 CASSPALRETQYF
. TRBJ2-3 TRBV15 CATGIHRVPDTQYF
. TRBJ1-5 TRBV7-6 CASSLRRSDYSNQPQHF
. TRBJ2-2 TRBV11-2 CASSLAVSNTGELFF
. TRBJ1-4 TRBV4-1 CASSQDARQGVAFNEKLFF
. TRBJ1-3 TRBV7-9 CASSQEKQGHYSGNTIYF
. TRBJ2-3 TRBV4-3 CASSQDRQIIILTGTDTQYF
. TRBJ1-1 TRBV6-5 CASSKNRGVGTEAFF
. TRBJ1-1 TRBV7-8 CASSPLVRSLSNTEAFF
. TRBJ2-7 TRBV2 CASSEQGTTSYEQYF
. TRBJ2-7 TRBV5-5 CASRSNRVRIYEQYF
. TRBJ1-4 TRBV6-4 CASSDNLQSTNEKLFF
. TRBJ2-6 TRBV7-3 CASRTRDRSTASGANVLTF
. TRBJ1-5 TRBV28 CASSLNRQVDNQPQHF
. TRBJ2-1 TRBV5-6 CASSSQDDRTSYNEQFF
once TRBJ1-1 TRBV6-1 CASSPHRGRDTEAFF
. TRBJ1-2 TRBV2 CASSDSRDRVARGYTF
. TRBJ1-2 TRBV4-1 CASSWGQGAYDYGYTF
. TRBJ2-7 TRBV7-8 CASSRDTLYEQYF
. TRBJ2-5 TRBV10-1 CASSESGEQGYQETQYF
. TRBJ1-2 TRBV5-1 CASSLDRGNYGYTF
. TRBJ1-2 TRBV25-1 CASSENRQPHF
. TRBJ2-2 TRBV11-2 CASSLVASGDNTGELFF
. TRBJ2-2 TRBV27 CASTRYDRNTGELFF
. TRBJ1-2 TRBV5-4 CASSSGEPNYGYTF
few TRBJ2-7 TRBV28 CASRSLGYRISYEQYF
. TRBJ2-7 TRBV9 CASSVAGTAYEQYF
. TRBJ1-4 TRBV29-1 CSAESEKLFF
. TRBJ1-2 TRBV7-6 CASGGSYGYTF
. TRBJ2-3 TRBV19 CASSNLRDSYTDTQYF
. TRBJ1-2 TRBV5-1 CASSLTRTAANYGYTF
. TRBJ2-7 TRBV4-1 CASSPGAGVSLVCEQYF
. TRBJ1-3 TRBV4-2 CASSQGDNRLNTIYF
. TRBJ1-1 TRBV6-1 CATDNRGNTEAFF
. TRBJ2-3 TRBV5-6 CASSGRDRGFSTDTQYF
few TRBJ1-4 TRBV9 CASSVRGGTNEKLFF
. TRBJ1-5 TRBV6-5 CASASNRDANQPQHF
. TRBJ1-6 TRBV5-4 CASRGTGPNSPLHF